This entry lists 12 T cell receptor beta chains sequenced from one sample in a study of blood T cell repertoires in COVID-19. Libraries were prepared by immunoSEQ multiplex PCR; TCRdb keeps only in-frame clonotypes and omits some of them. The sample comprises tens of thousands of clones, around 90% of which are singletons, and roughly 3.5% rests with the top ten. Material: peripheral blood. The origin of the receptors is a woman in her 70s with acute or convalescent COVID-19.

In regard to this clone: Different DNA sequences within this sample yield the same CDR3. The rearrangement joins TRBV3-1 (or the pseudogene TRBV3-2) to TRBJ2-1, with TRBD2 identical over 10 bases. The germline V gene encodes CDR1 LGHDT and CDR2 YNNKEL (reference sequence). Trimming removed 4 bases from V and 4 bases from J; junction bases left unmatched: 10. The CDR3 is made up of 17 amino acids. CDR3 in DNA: TGTGCCAGCAGCCCTACTAGCGGGACTGCGATATACAATGAGCAGTTCTTC. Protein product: CASSPTSGTAIYNEQFF.

The CDR3 coding sequence is TGCGCCAGCAGGGAGGGCTCCGTGAACACTGAAGCTTTCTTT. Encoded protein: CASREGSVNTEAFF. The V call is TRBV5-1, the J call TRBJ1-1; D is unresolved. CDR1 and CDR2 (germline): SGHRS, YFSETQ. Trimming removed 5 bases from V and 0 bases from J, with 11 bases in between. The CDR3 loop spans 14 amino acids.

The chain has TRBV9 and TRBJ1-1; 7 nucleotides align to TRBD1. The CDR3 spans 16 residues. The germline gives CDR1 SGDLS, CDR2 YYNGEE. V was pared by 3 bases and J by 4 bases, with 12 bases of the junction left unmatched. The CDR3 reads CASSATGLVGGTEAFF. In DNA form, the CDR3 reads TGTGCCAGCAGCGCGACAGGGTTGGTTGGGGGCACTGAAGCTTTCTTT.

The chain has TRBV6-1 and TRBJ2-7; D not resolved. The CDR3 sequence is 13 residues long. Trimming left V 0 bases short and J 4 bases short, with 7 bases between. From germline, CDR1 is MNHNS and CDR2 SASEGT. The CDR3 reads CASSEAKEYEQYV. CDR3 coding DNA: TGTGCCAGCAGTGAAGCGAAAGAGTACGAGCAGTACGTC.

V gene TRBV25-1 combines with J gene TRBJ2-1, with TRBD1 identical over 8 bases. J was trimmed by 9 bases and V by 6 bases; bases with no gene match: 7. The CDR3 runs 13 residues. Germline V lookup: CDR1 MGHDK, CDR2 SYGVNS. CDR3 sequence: CASSRTGKGEQFF. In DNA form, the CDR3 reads TGTGCCAGCAGCCGGACAGGGAAGGGTGAGCAGTTCTTC.

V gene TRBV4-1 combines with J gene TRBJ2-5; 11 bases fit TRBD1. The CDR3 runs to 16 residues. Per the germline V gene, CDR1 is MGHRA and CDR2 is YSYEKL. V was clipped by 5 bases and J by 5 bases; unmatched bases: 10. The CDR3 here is CASSAGTGGVRETQYF. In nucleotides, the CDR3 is TGCGCCAGCAGCGCAGGGACAGGGGGAGTGAGGGAGACCCAGTACTTC.

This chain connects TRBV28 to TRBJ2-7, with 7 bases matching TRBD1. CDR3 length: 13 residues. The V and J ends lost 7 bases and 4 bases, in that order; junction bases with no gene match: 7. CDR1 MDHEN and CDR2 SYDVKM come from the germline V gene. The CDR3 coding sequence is TGTGCCAGCACTCGGGGACAGCCTTACGAGCAGTACTTC. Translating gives CASTRGQPYEQYF.

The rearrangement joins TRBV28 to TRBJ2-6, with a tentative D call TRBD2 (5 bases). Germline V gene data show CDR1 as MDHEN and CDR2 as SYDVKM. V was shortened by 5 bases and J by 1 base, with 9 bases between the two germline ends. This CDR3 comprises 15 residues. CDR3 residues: CASSPPGSGANVLTF. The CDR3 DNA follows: TGTGCCAGCAGTCCTCCGGGGTCTGGGGCCAACGTCCTGACTTTC.

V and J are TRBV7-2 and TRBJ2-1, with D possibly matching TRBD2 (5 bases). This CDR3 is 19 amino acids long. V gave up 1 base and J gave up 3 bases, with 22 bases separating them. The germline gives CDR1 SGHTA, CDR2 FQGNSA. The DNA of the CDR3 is TGTGCCAGCAGCTTAGAGAATCGTTTCGAGCGGTACTACTACAATGAGCAGTTCTTC. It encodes CASSLENRFERYYYNEQFF.

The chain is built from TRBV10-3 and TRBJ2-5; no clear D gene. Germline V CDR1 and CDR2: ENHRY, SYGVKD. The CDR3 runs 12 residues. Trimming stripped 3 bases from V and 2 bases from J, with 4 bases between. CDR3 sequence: CAISDLQETQYF. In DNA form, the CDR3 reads TGTGCCATCAGTGACTTACAAGAGACCCAGTACTTC.

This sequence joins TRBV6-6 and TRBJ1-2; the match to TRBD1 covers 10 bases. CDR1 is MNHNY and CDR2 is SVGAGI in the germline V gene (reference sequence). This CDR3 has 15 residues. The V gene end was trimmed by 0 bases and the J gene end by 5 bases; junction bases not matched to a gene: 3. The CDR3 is CASSYSTGGGYGYTF. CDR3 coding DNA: TGTGCCAGCAGTTACTCGACAGGGGGCGGGTATGGCTACACCTTC.

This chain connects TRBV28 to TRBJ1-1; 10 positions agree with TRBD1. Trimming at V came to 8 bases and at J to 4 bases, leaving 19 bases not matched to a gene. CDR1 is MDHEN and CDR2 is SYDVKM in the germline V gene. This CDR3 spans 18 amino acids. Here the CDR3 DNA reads TGTGCCAGCGGCCTCCCCGGGACAGGGGTAGGTATTGGCACTGAAGCTTTCTTT. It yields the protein CASGLPGTGVGIGTEAFF.